Below, 25 T cell receptor beta chains from the same sample are listed, as sequenced in a study of blood T cell repertoires in COVID-19. Method: immunoSEQ multiplex PCR; TCRdb's copy keeps in-frame clones and lacks some. The sample consists of nearly 250,000 clones, 82% of them appearing once. The specimen was peripheral blood. These receptors came from a woman older than 75 with acute or convalescent COVID-19.

This chain uses TRBV5-1 with TRBJ2-3, with 7 nucleotides matching TRBD1. Germline CDR1 and CDR2: SGHRS and YFSETQ. CDR3 length equals 14 residues. The V gene end was trimmed by 0 bases and the J gene end by 3 bases; junction bases not matched to a gene: 1. CDR3 nucleotide sequence: TGCGCCAGCAGCTTGGACAGGGGTACAGATACGCAGTATTTT. Its translation: CASSLDRGTDTQYF.

V is TRBV7-9 and J is TRBJ2-1; 8 bases line up with TRBD1. Germline V lookup: CDR1 SEHNR, CDR2 FQNEAQ (reference sequence). V shed 1 base and J 3 bases; nucleotides not matched to a gene: 2. The CDR3 totals 15 residues. CDR3 residues: CASSLGQGSYNEQFF. The CDR3, as DNA: TGTGCCAGCAGCTTAGGACAGGGGAGCTACAATGAGCAGTTCTTC.

This clone was seen only a few times. V usage is TRBV20-1 and J usage is TRBJ2-5; D is perhaps TRBD1 (5 bases). This CDR3 comprises 15 residues. Germline V lookup: CDR1 DFQATT, CDR2 SNEGSKA (reference sequence). V was clipped by 3 bases and J by 2 bases, with 16 bases between them. The CDR3 protein is CSASSRVGQQETQYF. In DNA, the CDR3 is TGCAGTGCTAGTTCCCGAGTGGGGCAACAAGAGACCCAGTACTTC.

The V gene is TRBV4-2, the J gene TRBJ1-1; 7 nucleotides match TRBD1. V dropped 0 bases and J dropped 1; count of bases not matched to a gene: 11. The CDR3 is made up of 18 amino acids. Germline CDR1 LGHNA, CDR2 YNFKEQ. The CDR3 sequence: CASSQDPPGRTGNTEAFF. The CDR3 DNA is TGTGCCAGCAGCCAAGATCCACCGGGGAGGACAGGGAACACTGAAGCTTTCTTT.

The rearrangement joins TRBV4-3 to TRBJ2-1, with TRBD2 as a possible D gene (5 bases). CDR3 length equals 13 residues. From germline, CDR1 is LGHNA and CDR2 YSLEER. V dropped 3 bases and J dropped 3 bases, with 6 bases sitting between them. CDR3 residues: CASSHTSYNEQFF. Written as DNA, the CDR3 is TGCGCCAGCAGCCATACTAGCTACAATGAGCAGTTCTTC.

This chain connects TRBV5-1 to TRBJ2-3, with 8 bases lining up with TRBD1. There are 15 residues in the CDR3. V shed 0 bases, J shed 2 bases, and the junction held 2 bases outside the gene matches. Germline CDR1 is SGHRS and CDR2 is YFSETQ. The CDR3 loop reads CASSLEGQVTDTQYF. Written as DNA, the CDR3 is TGCGCCAGCAGCTTGGAGGGACAGGTCACAGATACGCAGTATTTT.

This clone was picked up a small number of times. CDR3 nucleotide sequence: TGTGCCAGCAGCCCACAGGGGTACACTGAAGCTTTCTTT. This sequence encodes CASSPQGYTEAFF. The rearrangement links TRBV7-3 to TRBJ1-1, with 7 bases that match TRBD1. The CDR3 runs 13 residues. V trimming: 5 bases; J trimming: 3 bases; junction bases outside the gene matches: 3. From germline, CDR1 is SGHTA and CDR2 FQGTGA.

This clone has just one count. The J gene is TRBJ2-7, the V gene TRBV6-5, with D possibly being TRBD1 (6 bases). This CDR3 is 14 amino acids long. V was shortened by 2 bases and J by 2 bases, with 10 bases between the two germline ends. Germline V gene data show CDR1 as MNHEY and CDR2 as SVGAGI. CDR3 sequence (DNA): TGTGCCAGCAGTTACCTCGGACAGCCCTACGAGCAGTACTTC. Translation gives CASSYLGQPYEQYF.

The rearrangement joins TRBV19 to TRBJ1-1, with a possible D match to TRBD1 (5 bases). CDR3 size: 12 residues. Trimming pared 7 bases from V and 7 bases from J, leaving 13 bases between. Germline-derived CDR1 and CDR2 are LNHDA and SQIVND (reference sequence). In DNA, the CDR3 is TGTGCCAGTACAGGGCCCACCGGTGAAGCTTTCTTT. This sequence encodes CASTGPTGEAFF.

The rearrangement joins TRBV7-9 to TRBJ2-6; D unresolved. CDR3 length: 14 amino acids. Germline-derived CDR1 and CDR2 are SEHNR and FQNEAQ (reference sequence). V was trimmed by 4 bases and J by 0 bases, leaving 4 bases between them. This CDR3 reads CASSWSSGANVLTF. In DNA, the CDR3 is TGTGCCAGCAGCTGGAGCTCTGGGGCCAACGTCCTGACTTTC.

V is TRBV2 and J is TRBJ2-3; the match to TRBD2 covers 13 bases. V shed 6 bases and J 0 bases; nucleotides not matched to a gene: 3. Germline CDR1 is SNHLY and CDR2 is FYNNEI. The CDR3 runs 16 residues. DNA for the CDR3: TGTGCCAGCAGACCGACTAGCGGGGGGAGCACAGATACGCAGTATTTT. Translated: CASRPTSGGSTDTQYF.

V and J are TRBV14 and TRBJ2-2; D perhaps matches TRBD2 (6 bases). V dropped 0 bases and J dropped 4 bases, with 12 bases sitting between them. The germline CDR1 and CDR2 sequences are SGHDN and FVKESK. The CDR3 totals 16 residues. CDR3 sequence (DNA): TGTGCCAGCAGCCAAGATCGGGGGAGAGGCACCGGGGAGCTGTTTTTT. Its translation: CASSQDRGRGTGELFF. Drawing the rest from reference TRBV14 and TRBJ2-2, the complete variable domain is EAGVTQFPSHSVIEKGQTVTLRCDPISGHDNLYWYRRVMGKEIKFLLHFVKESKQDESGMPNNRFLAERTGGTYSTLKVQPAELEDSGVYFCASSQDRGRGTGELFFGEGSRLTVL.

The CDR3: CASTAGSNYGYTF. For the CDR3, the DNA is TGTGCCAGCACCGCGGGGAGCAACTATGGCTACACCTTC. The rearrangement uses TRBV9 and TRBJ1-2; D unresolved. The V end lost 6 bases, the J end lost 2 bases, and 11 bases lay between the germline ends. Germline V CDR1 and CDR2: SGDLS, YYNGEE. CDR3 length equals 13 residues.

The chain joins TRBV5-1 to TRBJ2-3; a possible D gene is TRBD2 (6 bases). The CDR3 consists of 14 residues. Germline assignment: CDR1 SGHRS and CDR2 YFSETQ. V gave up 0 bases and J gave up 4 bases, with 9 bases separating them. The CDR3, as DNA: TGCGCCAGCAGCTTGGGGGACTTCGCAGATACGCAGTATTTT. Encoded protein: CASSLGDFADTQYF. Drawing the rest from reference TRBV5-1 and TRBJ2-3, the complete variable domain is KAGVTQTPRYLIKTRGQQVTLSCSPISGHRSVSWYQQTPGQGLQFLFEYFSETQRNKGNFPGRFSGRQFSNSRSEMNVSTLELGDSALYLCASSLGDFADTQYFGPGTRLTVL.

The CDR3 reads CASSLGSSGTGNSPLHF. As DNA, the CDR3 is TGTGCCAGCAGCTTGGGAAGCTCCGGGACAGGGAATTCACCCCTCCACTTT. The rearrangement links TRBV5-4 to TRBJ1-6; 9 positions agree with TRBD1. This CDR3 has 17 residues. Unmatched junction bases numbered 8, after V lost 0 bases and J lost 7 bases. Germline V gene lookup returns CDR1 SGHNT and CDR2 YYREEE (reference sequence).

There are a few counts of this clone. The chain has TRBV27 and TRBJ2-1; TRBD2 aligns across 8 bases. CDR3 length: 14 amino acids. CDR1 MNHEY and CDR2 SMNVEV come from the germline V gene (reference sequence). The trim removed 2 bases at V and 7 bases at J, leaving 4 bases unmatched. This CDR3 reads CASSLLAGLNEQFF. In nucleotides, the CDR3 is TGTGCCAGCAGTTTACTAGCGGGTTTGAATGAGCAGTTCTTC.

J is TRBJ2-1 and V is TRBV5-8, with 10 bases aligning to TRBD2. This CDR3 spans 18 amino acids. Germline V lookup: CDR1 SGHTS, CDR2 YDEGEE. V gave up 0 bases and J gave up 0 bases; unmatched junction bases: 6. CDR3 sequence reads: CASSLGLAGVSSYNEQFF. The DNA for the CDR3 is TGTGCCAGCAGCTTGGGACTAGCGGGCGTAAGCTCCTACAATGAGCAGTTCTTC.

This chain joins TRBV18 and TRBJ1-2; a weak D match, TRBD1 (5 bases). Germline CDR1 is KGHSH and CDR2 is LQKENI. This CDR3 has 13 amino acids. Trimming pared 5 bases from V and 3 bases from J, leaving 10 bases between. The CDR3 sequence is CASSSDTDYGYTF. The CDR3 coding sequence is TGTGCCAGCTCATCGGACACGGACTATGGCTACACCTTC.

The chain carries TRBV2 and TRBJ2-1; D might be TRBD2 (6 bases). The germline V gene encodes CDR1 SNHLY and CDR2 FYNNEI. The length of the CDR3 is 15 residues. The germline V and J ends were trimmed by 0 bases and 10 bases, with 16 bases remaining between them. This CDR3 reads CASSEAPKSLAEQFF. The CDR3 DNA reads as TGTGCCAGCAGTGAAGCGCCAAAAAGTCTAGCGGAGCAGTTCTTC.

This chain uses TRBV7-3 with TRBJ2-5, with D perhaps matching TRBD2 (5 bases). The germline gives CDR1 SGHTA, CDR2 FQGTGA. The CDR3 loop spans 15 amino acids. The V end was cut by 5 bases, the J end by 2 bases, with 15 bases between. The CDR3 spells CASSKTGIPQETQYF. CDR3 DNA: TGTGCCAGCAGCAAAACCGGGATCCCACAAGAGACCCAGTACTTC.

As concerns this clone: Other DNA sequences in this sample translate to the same CDR3. This chain links TRBV6-5 with TRBJ1-1, with 7 positions matching TRBD1. The length of the CDR3 is 14 residues. The J segment lost 4 bases and the V segment lost 2 bases, leaving 4 bases of the junction unmatched. From germline, CDR1 is MNHEY and CDR2 SVGAGI. In DNA, the CDR3 is TGTGCCAGCAGTTACCGACAGGGAGTCACTGAAGCTTTCTTT. It is translated as CASSYRQGVTEAFF.

The V and J genes are TRBV9 and TRBJ2-2; 7 bases fit TRBD2. V was pared by 0 bases and J by 4 bases, with 3 bases of the junction left unmatched. Looked up from germline, CDR1 is SGDLS and CDR2 is YYNGEE. The CDR3 covers 15 residues. The CDR3 loop is CASSVVTSPTGELFF. CDR3 DNA: TGTGCCAGCAGCGTAGTGACTAGCCCCACCGGGGAGCTGTTTTTT.

The genes are TRBV27 and TRBJ2-2; weak D call: TRBD1 (7 bases). The CDR3 runs to 18 residues. The germline V gene encodes CDR1 MNHEY and CDR2 SMNVEV (reference sequence). V was clipped by 6 bases and J by 3 bases, with 23 bases between them. This chain's CDR3 is CASSTYPARGVDTGELFF. Here the CDR3 DNA reads TGTGCCAGCAGCACTTACCCGGCCAGGGGGGTGGACACCGGGGAGCTGTTTTTT.

The chain employs TRBV5-4 and TRBJ1-2; D possibly corresponds to TRBD1 (5 bases). CDR1 and CDR2 (germline): SGHNT, YYREEE (reference sequence). The ends were cut back, 0 bases at V and 1 base at J, with 10 bases in the middle. The CDR3 extends over 15 amino acids. CDR3 protein: CASSLEAGRNYGYTF. Written as DNA, the CDR3 is TGTGCCAGCAGCTTGGAGGCGGGGCGTAACTATGGCTACACCTTC. Complete variable domain (other parts from reference TRBV5-4 and TRBJ1-2): ETGVTQSPTHLIKTRGQQVTLRCSSQSGHNTVSWYQQALGQGPQFIFQYYREEENGRGNFPPRFSGLQFPNYSSELNVNALELDDSALYLCASSLEAGRNYGYTFGSGTRLTVV.

The rearrangement uses TRBV5-1 and TRBJ2-7; TRBD1 is a possible D gene (6 bases). Germline V gene sequence: CDR1 SGHRS, CDR2 YFSETQ. The CDR3 contains 13 residues. Trimming shortened V by 4 bases and J by 9 bases, and 17 bases separated the two germline ends. CDR3 in DNA: TGCGCCAGCAGCCCGGAACAGGGTTTAAGGCAGTACTTC. Amino acids: CASSPEQGLRQYF.